Described below is a single T cell receptor beta chain sequence and its context. These data come from a study of cytomegalovirus exposure and HLA in healthy donors. With V trimmed by 4 bases and J by 3 bases, 11 bases remained unmatched. Germline V gene lookup returns CDR1 SGHTS and CDR2 YDEGEE. The CDR3 spans 16 residues. With 60 Vbeta and 13 Jbeta primers, the PCR was carried out. Assay: immunoSEQ multiplex PCR; the TCRdb copy retains only in-frame clones and omits some. The table lists over 40,000 clones. Sequenced sample: PBMCs. The gene calls are TRBV5-8 and TRBJ2-3, with 7 bases identical to TRBD1. This receptor was identified in a woman in her forties in good health and CMV-seronegative. In DNA form, the CDR3 reads TGTGCCAGCAGCCGACAGGGTTCAGGCTTAACAGATACGCAGTATTTT. Translating gives CASSRQGSGLTDTQYF.